This T cell receptor beta chain stems from a study of beta chain features in type 1 diabetes. General study findings and limits: The VDJ junctions of type 1 diabetes patients carried fewer insertions and more deletions. Within each of all four CD4+ subsets, Type 1 diabetes patients had TCRB CDR3s that were moderately but significantly shorter.

cDNA synthesis used the whole RNA isolate, giving expressed TCRB sequences. The protocol was immunoSEQ multiplex PCR, while the TCRdb copy is restricted to in-frame clones and leaves out a portion. The profile shows some 150,000 clones, 48% of them singletons. The V gene's germline CDR1 is LNHDA and CDR2 SQIVND (reference sequence). The junction had 3 bases not matched to a gene; V was cut back by 6 bases and J by 1 base. The CDR3 spans 15 residues. This clone was found a few times. The target antigen is unknown. The V call is TRBV19, the J call TRBJ1-5; TRBD1 matches 10 bases. Source material: Tregs from blood. This TCR was sampled from a man aged 18 to 35 in good health. The CDR3 here is CASRRQGASNQPQHF. The DNA for the CDR3 is TGTGCCAGTAGGAGACAGGGGGCGAGCAATCAGCCCCAGCATTTT.